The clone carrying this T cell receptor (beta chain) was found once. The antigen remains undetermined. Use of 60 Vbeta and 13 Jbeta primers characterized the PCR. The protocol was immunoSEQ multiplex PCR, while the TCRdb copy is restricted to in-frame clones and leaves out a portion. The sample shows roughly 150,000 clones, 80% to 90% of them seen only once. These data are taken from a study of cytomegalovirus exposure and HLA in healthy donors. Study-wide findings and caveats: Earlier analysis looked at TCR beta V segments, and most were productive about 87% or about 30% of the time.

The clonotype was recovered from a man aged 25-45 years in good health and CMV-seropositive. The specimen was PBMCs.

The CDR3 nucleotides read TGCGCCAGCAGCCAAGACTTTCAGACTAACTATGGCTACACCTTC. Protein: CASSQDFQTNYGYTF. The genes are TRBV4-1 and TRBJ1-2; D unresolved. Germline values: CDR1 MGHRA, CDR2 YSYEKL. The V end was cut by 0 bases, the J end by 0 bases, with 8 bases between. This CDR3 has 15 residues.